The 13 T cell receptor beta chains given below trace back to one sample, sequenced in a study of blood T cell repertoires in COVID-19 (dated by TCRdb to 2020 to 2021). The library was obtained by the immunoSEQ multiplex PCR assay. The table comes from immuneACCESS by way of TCRdb, which keeps in-frame sequences with V and J called. Part of the clones is missing from these tables; in studies checked, under half for an unresolved V gene and the rest for unknown reasons. Across this sample there are some 200,000 clones, with 82% seen only once. The ten largest make up 10% to 15% of the sample. The source material was PBMCs or T cells enriched from blood (not recorded which). These receptors were collected from a man aged 35-49 years who had recovered from COVID-19.

The V call is TRBV5-5, the J call TRBJ1-4; 8 bases are a match to TRBD1. Germline V gene data show CDR1 as SGHKS and CDR2 as YYEKEE (reference sequence). The CDR3 consists of 14 residues. V lost 0 bases, J lost 14 bases, and 9 bases stayed unmatched. The CDR3 DNA reads TGTGCCAGCAGCTTGGAATCAGGGGGCAATGGTCTGTTTTTT. Amino acids: CASSLESGGNGLFF.

The CDR3 is CASSESRISGNTIYF. Written as DNA, the CDR3 is TGTGCCAGCAGTGAAAGCCGAATCTCTGGAAACACCATATATTTT. The chain uses TRBV6-1 and TRBJ1-3, with unresolved D. Germline CDR1 and CDR2: MNHNS and SASEGT. V was pared by 2 bases and J by 0 bases, with 8 bases between. The CDR3 has 15 residues.

V and J are TRBV5-6 and TRBJ1-1, with 7 bases aligning to TRBD1. Germline V gene data show CDR1 as SGHDT and CDR2 as YYEEEE. The CDR3 has 15 residues. The J segment lost 7 bases and the V segment lost 0 bases, leaving 9 bases of the junction unmatched. CDR3 bases: TGTGCCAGCAGCTTGGCCTTAGGGACAGCCGTTGAAGCTTTCTTT. Residues: CASSLALGTAVEAFF.

This chain links TRBV5-1 with TRBJ2-2, with 9 bases fitting TRBD2. Losses at the gene ends were 4 bases for V and 4 bases for J; bases not matched to a gene: 5. Germline V gene data show CDR1 as SGHRS and CDR2 as YFSETQ. The CDR3 runs 15 residues. CDR3 amino acids: CASSPGLAITGELFF. Written as DNA, the CDR3 is TGCGCCAGCAGCCCCGGACTAGCGATCACCGGGGAGCTGTTTTTT. The whole variable domain, filled in from reference TRBV5-1 and TRBJ2-2, reads KAGVTQTPRYLIKTRGQQVTLSCSPISGHRSVSWYQQTPGQGLQFLFEYFSETQRNKGNFPGRFSGRQFSNSRSEMNVSTLELGDSALYLCASSPGLAITGELFFGEGSRLTVL.

There are many counts of this clone. V and J are TRBV18 and TRBJ1-1; D is unresolved. The CDR3 spans 15 residues. V was shortened by 3 bases and J by 1 base, with 12 bases between the two germline ends. Germline assignment: CDR1 KGHSH and CDR2 LQKENI. The CDR3 DNA follows: TGTGCCAGCTCACCCGATCTGTCCAGGAACACTGAAGCTTTCTTT. As protein: CASSPDLSRNTEAFF.

A note on this clone: At one of its ends the junction is not consistent with the germline gene, which may arise from a read error. This chain links TRBV28 with TRBJ1-2; D is uncertain. Germline lookup yields CDR1 MDHEN and CDR2 SYDVKM. The CDR3 runs 15 residues. The CDR3 reads CASSLWAARYYGYTF. In nucleotides, the CDR3 is TGTGCCAGCAGTCTATGGGCCGCTAGGTACTATGGCTACACCTTC.

The rearrangement joins TRBV7-8 to TRBJ1-1, with TRBD1 as a possible D gene (5 bases). Germline assignment: CDR1 SGHVS and CDR2 FQNEAQ. There are 12 residues in the CDR3. V lost 0 bases, J lost 7 bases, and 6 bases lay in between. CDR3 DNA sequence: TGTGCCAGCAGCTTAGCTGACAGTGAAGCTTTCTTT. Protein product: CASSLADSEAFF.

The chain employs TRBV15 and TRBJ2-3; tentative D call: TRBD2 (5 bases). The CDR3 is 14 amino acids. Between the trimmed V and J ends, which lost 8 bases and 5 bases, there was a span of 17 bases. Germline CDR1 LNHNV, CDR2 YYDKDF (reference sequence). The DNA of the CDR3 is TGTGCCACCGGGAGCGCCGTCTTAGTAGATACGCAGTATTTT. Protein product: CATGSAVLVDTQYF.

The rearrangement links TRBV30 to TRBJ1-5; tentatively, D is TRBD1 (5 bases). The germline gives CDR1 GTSNPN, CDR2 SVGIG (reference sequence). This CDR3 contains 15 residues. With 3 bases removed from V and 3 bases from J, the gap between germline ends came to 15 bases. The CDR3 sequence: CAWRFGTGLNQPQHF. The CDR3 bases are TGTGCCTGGAGATTCGGGACGGGACTCAATCAGCCCCAGCATTTT.

As concerns this clone: An end of the junction does not agree with germline; a read error may underlie this. The genes are TRBV9 and TRBJ2-1; no definite D call. In germline, CDR1 is SGDLS, CDR2 YYNGEE. CDR3 length: 14 residues. The CDR3 reads CASSSLGSTSPVVF. CDR3 bases: TGTGCCAGCAGCTCTCTAGGAAGCACCTCCCCAGTGGTCTTC.

The DNA for the CDR3 is TGTGCCAGCAGCAGGACAGACTGGGGCAATCAGCCCCAGCATTTT. This translates into CASSRTDWGNQPQHF. The chain carries TRBV9 and TRBJ1-5, with D possibly matching TRBD1 (6 bases). V shed 4 bases and J shed 2 bases, with 13 bases lying between them. CDR3 length: 15 amino acids. The germline CDR1 and CDR2 sequences are SGDLS and YYNGEE.

The chain is built from TRBV7-9 and TRBJ2-3, with D maybe TRBD2 (7 bases). The CDR3 is made up of 18 amino acids. The V gene's germline CDR1 is SEHNR and CDR2 FQNEAQ (reference sequence). V gave up 4 bases and J gave up 1 base, with 21 bases separating them. DNA for the CDR3: TGTGCCAGCAGCTCCGACAGGCCCGCGGGGAGGGGCACAGATACGCAGTATTTT. Translating gives CASSSDRPAGRGTDTQYF.

This clone was seen a single time. This chain connects TRBV27 to TRBJ2-1; TRBD1 matches 7 bases. The germline V gene encodes CDR1 MNHEY and CDR2 SMNVEV (reference sequence). Germline trimming cut 6 bases from V and 1 base from J; bases unmatched to any gene: 6. The CDR3 loop spans 15 amino acids. CDR3 sequence reads: CASRSGGVSYNEQFF. CDR3 coding DNA: TGTGCCAGCAGATCAGGGGGAGTATCCTACAATGAGCAGTTCTTC.